The table lists the clone carrying this TCR beta chain with a few counts. The CDR3 loop spans 14 amino acids. Germline lookup yields CDR1 DFQATT and CDR2 SNEGSKA (reference sequence). V gave up 4 bases and J gave up 0 bases, with 10 bases separating them. This sample is drawn from a study of T cell repertoires in cytomegalovirus infection. Study background: Both a matching HLA type and CMV infection were indicated by public TCR beta signatures.

TCRdb re-called the reads with MiXCR, one entry per CDR3 protein. The sample records 310,000 or so distinct CDR3 sequences, about a tenth being singletons. The chain links TRBV20-1 to TRBJ1-3; D is perhaps TRBD1 (6 bases). This receptor was taken from a human donor in good health (CMV status not recorded). Some clones in this sample may be carry-over from other donors' samples. Sequences were obtained from PBMCs. Here the CDR3 reads CSAKRQVSGNTIYF. Written as DNA, the CDR3 is TGCAGTGCTAAAAGACAGGTCTCTGGAAACACCATATATTTT.